One sample yielded the 15 T cell receptor beta chains listed below, sequenced in a study of shared clonotypes between healthy human individuals (dated by TCRdb to 2018 to 2021). Library creation used the immunoSEQ multiplex PCR assay. TCRdb mirrors the immuneACCESS table, restricted to in-frame sequences. Some clones are absent from its copies; in checked studies, under half trace to an unresolved V gene, and the reason for the others is unknown. Recorded for this sample are approximately 2,000,000 clones; around 92% of them occurred a single time. The ten top clones hold 0.3% to 0.45% of the sample. Sample: naive CD4+ T cells from PBMCs. The cell subset or site label here, explained by the study, means: CD45RA+ positively selected. The receptors stem from a man aged 18 to 30 in good health. Some clones in this sample may be carry-over from other donors' samples.

The rearrangement uses TRBV19 and TRBJ2-5, with TRBD2 as a possible D gene (7 bases). The CDR3 is 17 amino acids. The germline V gene encodes CDR1 LNHDA and CDR2 SQIVND (reference sequence). V lost 5 bases to trimming and J lost 1 base, with 20 bases between them. CDR3 DNA: TGTGCCAGTAGTGCGCCCCGGGGGGCGAGAGGCCAAGAGACCCAGTACTTC. This translates into CASSAPRGARGQETQYF.

V and J are TRBV7-2 and TRBJ1-1; 8 nucleotides line up with TRBD1. V lost 5 bases, J lost 8 bases, and 4 bases stayed unmatched. The CDR3 contains 12 residues. Germline CDR1 and CDR2: SGHTA and FQGNSA. The CDR3 sequence: CASSPGQGEAFF. CDR3 nucleotide sequence: TGTGCCAGCAGCCCCGGACAGGGAGAAGCTTTCTTT.

The chain has TRBV5-1 and TRBJ2-1; 10 bases are shared with TRBD2. Per the germline V gene, CDR1 is SGHRS and CDR2 is YFSETQ. There are 15 residues in the CDR3. J gave up 5 bases and V 4 bases, and 6 bases lay outside the gene matches. This chain's CDR3 is CASSRPLAGDNEQFF. In DNA form, the CDR3 reads TGCGCCAGCAGCAGGCCTCTAGCGGGAGACAATGAGCAGTTCTTC. Drawing the rest from reference TRBV5-1 and TRBJ2-1, the complete variable domain is KAGVTQTPRYLIKTRGQQVTLSCSPISGHRSVSWYQQTPGQGLQFLFEYFSETQRNKGNFPGRFSGRQFSNSRSEMNVSTLELGDSALYLCASSRPLAGDNEQFFGPGTRLTVL.

This chain uses TRBV10-1 with TRBJ2-1; the D is unclear. The germline V gene has CDR1 WNHNN and CDR2 SYGVQD (reference sequence). There are 14 residues in the CDR3. Trimming shortened V by 2 bases and J by 8 bases, and 13 bases separated the two germline ends. The CDR3 DNA sequence: TGCGCCAGCAGTGAGGGTGTGGTTTTGTATGAGCAGTTCTTC. Its translation is CASSEGVVLYEQFF.

This clone was counted between two and nine times. Other DNA sequences from this sample encode an identical CDR3 as well. CDR3 nucleotide sequence: TGTGCCAGCAGTACCGACCAGAACACTGAAGCTTTCTTT. Its protein product is CASSTDQNTEAFF. This chain connects TRBV2 to TRBJ1-1, with D uncertain. This CDR3 has 13 residues. Germline loops: CDR1 SNHLY, CDR2 FYNNEI. V was shortened by 5 bases and J by 1 base, with 8 bases between the two germline ends.

This chain links TRBV28 with TRBJ1-4; D is unclear. Deletions cut 7 bases from V and 4 bases from J, with 16 bases between. This CDR3 has 15 residues. The germline CDR1 and CDR2 sequences are MDHEN and SYDVKM. CDR3 in DNA: TGTGCCAGCACAACGTCCGGAAAGGGTAATGAAAAACTGTTTTTT. Encoded protein: CASTTSGKGNEKLFF.

This clone appeared a single time. The V call is TRBV7-9, the J call TRBJ2-4; perhaps TRBD1 as D (5 bases). V was shortened by 3 bases and J by 7 bases, with 22 bases between the two germline ends. This CDR3 comprises 17 residues. Germline loops: CDR1 SEHNR, CDR2 FQNEAQ (reference sequence). CDR3 region: CASSFITSPGRRNIQYF. The CDR3 DNA reads TGTGCCAGCAGCTTCATTACATCGCCAGGGCGACGCAACATTCAGTACTTC.

The chain recombines TRBV2 with TRBJ1-1; D is unclear. V lost 7 bases and J lost 1, with 13 bases in between. CDR1 is SNHLY and CDR2 is FYNNEI in the germline V gene. CDR3 length: 14 amino acids. This CDR3 reads CASTVYGANTEAFF. The DNA of the CDR3 is TGTGCCAGCACCGTCTACGGTGCGAACACTGAAGCTTTCTTT. The complete variable domain, with remaining parts taken from reference TRBV2 and TRBJ1-1, reads EPEVTQTPSHQVTQMGQEVILRCVPISNHLYFYWYRQILGQKVEFLVSFYNNEISEKSEIFDDQFSVERPDGSNFTLKIRSTKLEDSAMYFCASTVYGANTEAFFGQGTRLTVV.

The chain carries TRBV29-1 and TRBJ1-5; D is undetermined. Germline-derived CDR1 and CDR2 are SQVTM and ANQGSEA. The ends were cut back, 4 bases at V and 5 bases at J, with 12 bases in the middle. The CDR3 is 13 residues long. The CDR3 bases are TGCAGCGTTGCCTACGGTTACGATCAGCCCCAGCATTTT. Encoded protein: CSVAYGYDQPQHF.

The gene calls are TRBV19 and TRBJ2-1, with 8 bases that match TRBD1. The CDR3 has 14 amino acids. Per germline, CDR1 LNHDA and CDR2 SQIVND (reference sequence). V dropped 4 bases and J dropped 6; count of bases not matched to a gene: 5. CDR3 coding DNA: TGTGCCAGTAGTACGCTGGACAGGGCCAATGAGCAGTTCTTC. This encodes CASSTLDRANEQFF.

In regard to this clone: Other DNA sequences in the same sample also yield this CDR3. The chain employs TRBV5-1 and TRBJ2-1; possible D gene TRBD2, 6 bases. The CDR3 is made up of 15 amino acids. Trimming removed 4 bases from V and 5 bases from J, with 16 bases in between. Germline V gene lookup returns CDR1 SGHRS and CDR2 YFSETQ. The CDR3 sequence: CASSPTLGGDNEQFF. The CDR3 nucleotides read TGCGCCAGCAGCCCCACATTGGGCGGGGACAATGAGCAGTTCTTC.

V gene TRBV6-6 combines with J gene TRBJ1-1; D call uncertain. CDR1 is MNHNY, CDR2 SVGAGI, per germline (reference sequence). There are 13 residues in the CDR3. Deletions cut 0 bases from V and 4 bases from J, with 6 bases between. The CDR3 nucleotides read TGTGCCAGCAGTTACTCGGCAGTCACTGAAGCTTTCTTT. Amino acid sequence: CASSYSAVTEAFF.

This chain joins TRBV7-2 and TRBJ1-1; possibly TRBD1 for D (5 bases). Germline V lookup: CDR1 SGHTA, CDR2 FQGNSA. CDR3 length equals 19 residues. V lost 1 base and J lost 4, with 25 bases in between. CDR3 sequence: CASSLDQRSSAGRITEAFF. DNA for the CDR3: TGTGCCAGCAGCTTAGACCAGCGGAGTTCGGCAGGGAGGATCACTGAAGCTTTCTTT.

CDR3 in amino acids: CASSLESGLYEQYF. CDR3 bases: TGTGCCAGCAGCTTGGAGAGCGGGCTCTACGAGCAGTACTTC. The V call is TRBV5-6, the J call TRBJ2-7, with a weak D call TRBD2 (6 bases). Trimming left V 0 bases short and J 3 bases short, with 10 bases between. Germline CDR1 is SGHDT and CDR2 is YYEEEE. CDR3 length: 14 amino acids.

The chain carries TRBV5-1 and TRBJ2-7; 7 positions match TRBD1. CDR3 length equals 16 residues. V dropped 4 bases and J dropped 0; count of bases not matched to a gene: 10. Germline CDR1 is SGHRS and CDR2 is YFSETQ. CDR3 protein: CASSPGTAESSYEQYF. In DNA, the CDR3 is TGCGCCAGCAGCCCCGGGACAGCTGAGAGCTCCTACGAGCAGTACTTC.